This T cell receptor (beta chain) was found in a study of monozygotic twins with inflammatory bowel disease. Each UMI harboured a 6-nucleotide sample barcode and was appended via template switching. TCRdb reprocessed the 5' RACE reads; each CDR3 protein has one entry and no DNA is given. This repertoire includes around 150,000 distinct CDR3 sequences. Sequenced sample: blood. The origin of this receptor is a human donor with ulcerative colitis or Crohn's disease, or a healthy co-twin of an affected twin (not recorded which).

The CDR3: CATSETGEKLFF. The V call is TRBV24-1, the J call TRBJ1-4. CDR1 and CDR2 from the germline V gene are KGHDR and SFDVKD. There are 12 residues in the CDR3.